Shown below are 24 T cell receptor beta chains from a single sample sequenced in a study of neoadjuvant anti-PD-1 for oral cavity cancer. Time point denoted: after neoadjuvant nivolumab, at surgical resection. Sequencing used immunoSEQ multiplex PCR; TCRdb keeps in-frame clones, though not all of them. The repertoire holds about 8,500 clones, 75% to 85% seen once, with approximately 4% in the top ten. The sequenced sample was PBMCs, obtained after nivolumab (anti-PD-1) treatment. The source is a person between 35 and 79 years old with oral cavity squamous cell carcinoma.

The V and J genes are TRBV5-1 and TRBJ2-3; the D gene could be TRBD1 or TRBD2 (5 bases each). Trimming took 2 bases from V and 2 from J, leaving 12 bases between them. The CDR3 is made up of 15 amino acids. CDR1 SGHRS and CDR2 YFSETQ come from the germline V gene. Here the CDR3 DNA reads TGCGCCAGCAGCTTAGTGGGGACCCTCACAGATACGCAGTATTTT. It yields the protein CASSLVGTLTDTQYF. The variable domain in full, completed from reference TRBV5-1 and TRBJ2-3, reads KAGVTQTPRYLIKTRGQQVTLSCSPISGHRSVSWYQQTPGQGLQFLFEYFSETQRNKGNFPGRFSGRQFSNSRSEMNVSTLELGDSALYLCASSLVGTLTDTQYFGPGTRLTVL.

This clone was picked up a small number of times. The V and J genes are TRBV27 and TRBJ2-3, with TRBD2 identical over 7 bases. From germline, CDR1 is MNHEY and CDR2 SMNVEV (reference sequence). The CDR3 is 15 residues long. J gave up 2 bases and V 8 bases, and 10 bases lay outside the gene matches. The CDR3: CASRRRETVTDTQYF. As DNA, the CDR3 is TGTGCCAGCCGCCGGCGGGAGACGGTCACAGATACGCAGTATTTT.

The chain couples TRBV29-1 to TRBJ1-2; 12 bases are shared with TRBD1. Germline CDR1 SQVTM, CDR2 ANQGSEA. The CDR3 has 13 residues. V shed 5 bases, J shed 8 bases, and the junction held 6 bases outside the gene matches. The CDR3 sequence: CSVTGTGGEGYTF. The CDR3 DNA is TGCAGCGTTACCGGGACAGGGGGCGAAGGCTACACCTTC.

The rearrangement uses TRBV28 and TRBJ1-2; 9 positions match TRBD1. The V and J ends lost 5 bases and 2 bases, in that order; junction bases with no gene match: 0. This CDR3 has 13 residues. Germline V CDR1 and CDR2: MDHEN, SYDVKM. The CDR3 DNA sequence: TGTGCCAGCAGTACAGGGGGCAACTATGGCTACACCTTC. Its translation is CASSTGGNYGYTF.

The chain uses TRBV7-2 and TRBJ1-1; D gene ambiguous. Germline loops: CDR1 SGHTA, CDR2 FQGNSA. The CDR3 is made up of 14 amino acids. The V end was cut by 3 bases, the J end by 3 bases, with 11 bases between. This CDR3 reads CASSFGPRDTEAFF. The DNA of the CDR3 is TGTGCCAGCAGCTTTGGACCAAGGGACACTGAAGCTTTCTTT.

The chain has TRBV5-8 and TRBJ2-3, with TRBD2 as a possible D gene (5 bases). CDR1 is SGHTS, CDR2 YDEGEE, per germline. The CDR3 length is 16 residues. V lost 0 bases and J lost 0, with 11 bases in between. The CDR3 DNA follows: TGTGCCAGCAGCTTGGCGTCAGGAGGAAGCACAGATACGCAGTATTTT. This translates into CASSLASGGSTDTQYF.

This clone was observed a handful of times. The chain combines TRBV6-1 with TRBJ2-7; 8 positions match TRBD1. Looked up from germline, CDR1 is MNHNS and CDR2 is SASEGT. V gave up 2 bases and J gave up 0 bases; unmatched junction bases: 6. The CDR3 contains 16 residues. CDR3 loop: CASSEFEGQASYEQYF. The CDR3 DNA follows: TGTGCCAGCAGTGAATTTGAGGGACAGGCCTCCTACGAGCAGTACTTC.

The V and J genes are TRBV5-1 and TRBJ1-4; 8 bases line up with TRBD1. The V gene's germline CDR1 is SGHRS and CDR2 YFSETQ. Trimming at V came to 4 bases and at J to 7 bases, leaving 6 bases not matched to a gene. This CDR3 is 14 amino acids long. The CDR3 here is CASSRQGASEKLFF. The CDR3 DNA follows: TGCGCCAGCAGCCGTCAGGGGGCTAGTGAAAAACTGTTTTTT.

The chain couples TRBV6-4 to TRBJ2-7; D unclear. V lost 10 bases to trimming and J lost 0 bases, with 7 bases between them. This CDR3 is built from 11 residues. Germline V gives CDR1 MRHNA, CDR2 SNTAGT. CDR3 residues: CAIDVSYEQYF. The CDR3 DNA reads as TGTGCCATTGACGTCTCCTACGAGCAGTACTTC.

The count of this clone is one. V is TRBV5-1 and J is TRBJ2-3; no definite D call. Per the germline V gene, CDR1 is SGHRS and CDR2 is YFSETQ. Trimming pared 0 bases from V and 7 bases from J, leaving 9 bases between. CDR3 length equals 13 residues. Here the CDR3 DNA reads TGCGCCAGCAGCTTGGTAAACCCCTATACGCAGTATTTT. It codes for CASSLVNPYTQYF.

This clone has only a few counts. V usage is TRBV6-5 and J usage is TRBJ2-5; D might be TRBD1 (5 bases). This CDR3 is 14 amino acids long. Germline lookup yields CDR1 MNHEY and CDR2 SVGAGI. V was pared by 0 bases and J by 5 bases, with 10 bases between. The CDR3 DNA is TGTGCCAGCAGTTACTCGCAGGGTTGGGAGACCCAGTACTTC. Residues: CASSYSQGWETQYF.

The genes are TRBV4-1 and TRBJ1-2; 7 bases line up with TRBD1. Germline V gene lookup returns CDR1 MGHRA and CDR2 YSYEKL. J gave up 6 bases and V 5 bases, and 6 bases lay outside the gene matches. The CDR3 consists of 13 residues. CDR3 region: CASSKQGKDGYTF. In nucleotides, the CDR3 is TGCGCCAGCAGCAAACAGGGGAAGGATGGCTACACCTTC.

There are a few counts of this clone. The chain couples TRBV30 to TRBJ2-7; TRBD1 matches at 9 bases. CDR3 length: 15 residues. Germline CDR1 GTSNPN, CDR2 SVGIG (reference sequence). V lost 0 bases and J lost 1; bases outside the gene matches: 4. CDR3 sequence (DNA): TGTGCCTGGAGTGTACTAGGGACAGGGTCCTACGAGCAGTACTTC. Residues: CAWSVLGTGSYEQYF. Using reference TRBV30 and TRBJ2-7 for the parts outside the CDR3, the full variable domain is SQTIHQWPATLVQPVGSPLSLECTVEGTSNPNLYWYRQAAGRGLQLLFYSVGIGQISSEVPQNLSASRPQDRQFILSSKKLLLSDSGFYLCAWSVLGTGSYEQYFGPGTRLTVT.

The gene calls are TRBV7-3 and TRBJ2-3, with 12 bases lining up with TRBD2. Unmatched junction bases numbered 6, after V lost 8 bases and J lost 0 bases. The CDR3 consists of 16 residues. Germline V gives CDR1 SGHTA, CDR2 FQGTGA. CDR3 in amino acids: CASALAGGTSTDTQYF. The CDR3 region has the DNA TGTGCCAGCGCACTAGCGGGAGGAACTAGCACAGATACGCAGTATTTT.

This clone was seen more than once but under ten times. The chain recombines TRBV19 with TRBJ1-6; 7 nucleotides line up with TRBD1. This CDR3 has 14 amino acids. Per germline, CDR1 LNHDA and CDR2 SQIVND (reference sequence). The ends lost 7 bases at V and 10 bases at J; junction bases unmatched: 10. This CDR3 reads CASNPTGVQSPLHF. The CDR3, as DNA: TGTGCCAGTAACCCTACAGGGGTTCAATCACCCCTCCACTTT.

This rearrangement joins TRBV5-4 to TRBJ1-2; D not resolved. V was trimmed by 0 bases and J by 4 bases, leaving 13 bases between them. CDR1 and CDR2 from the germline V gene are SGHNT and YYREEE (reference sequence). The CDR3 has 15 residues. CDR3 sequence: CASSLAGPLGYGYTF. DNA for the CDR3: TGTGCCAGCAGCTTGGCCGGGCCTTTGGGCTATGGCTACACCTTC.

This chain links TRBV7-8 with TRBJ2-7, with 8 positions matching TRBD1. The CDR3 sequence is 11 residues long. V was clipped by 6 bases and J by 12 bases; unmatched bases: 7. Germline assignment: CDR1 SGHVS and CDR2 FQNEAQ. This CDR3 is CASSLPGQAYF. CDR3 in DNA: TGTGCCAGCAGTTTGCCGGGACAGGCGTACTTC.

CDR3 protein: CASSSRVDHQPQHF. In nucleotides, the CDR3 is TGTGCCAGCAGCTCCCGGGTAGACCATCAGCCCCAGCATTTT. The chain carries TRBV7-6 and TRBJ1-5; D is uncertain. The V end was cut by 4 bases, the J end by 5 bases, with 12 bases between. The CDR3 totals 14 residues. Germline loops: CDR1 SGHVS, CDR2 FNYEAQ.

This sequence joins TRBV7-2 and TRBJ1-6; 8 bases match TRBD1. Looked up from germline, CDR1 is SGHTA and CDR2 is FQGNSA. The CDR3 extends over 14 amino acids. The V segment lost 5 bases and the J segment 7 bases; nucleotides outside the gene matches: 4. Written as DNA, the CDR3 is TGTGCCAGCAGCGCAGGGGGCCGGAATTCACCCCTCCACTTT. It translates to CASSAGGRNSPLHF.

The CDR3 protein is CASSEGPAGPYGYTF. In DNA form, the CDR3 reads TGTGCCAGCAGTGAAGGCCCGGCAGGGCCCTATGGCTACACCTTC. The chain combines TRBV6-1 with TRBJ1-2; D perhaps matches TRBD1 (5 bases). V was shortened by 1 base and J by 4 bases, with 13 bases between the two germline ends. The CDR3 is 15 amino acids. The germline V gene has CDR1 MNHNS and CDR2 SASEGT.

A few counts support this clone. This chain's CDR3 is CASSPGGGLNTEAFF. The CDR3 DNA reads as TGTGCCAGCTCCCCCGGCGGGGGGCTGAACACTGAAGCTTTCTTT. J is TRBJ1-1 and V is TRBV18, with D maybe TRBD1 (6 bases). CDR3 length: 15 residues. Germline loops: CDR1 KGHSH, CDR2 LQKENI. Trimming stripped 6 bases from V and 0 bases from J, with 14 bases between.

This chain uses TRBV5-4 with TRBJ2-5; 9 bases match TRBD2. Looked up from germline, CDR1 is SGHNT and CDR2 is YYREEE (reference sequence). The CDR3 is 15 amino acids. Losses at the gene ends were 3 bases for V and 3 bases for J; bases not matched to a gene: 6. In nucleotides, the CDR3 is TGTGCCAGCAGCTCGGCTAGCGGGATGAAAGAGACCCAGTACTTC. It codes for CASSSASGMKETQYF.

V is TRBV2 and J is TRBJ2-2, with D tentatively TRBD2 (5 bases). Looked up from germline, CDR1 is SNHLY and CDR2 is FYNNEI. V was pared by 3 bases and J by 4 bases, with 15 bases between. This CDR3 comprises 16 residues. CDR3 sequence (DNA): TGTGCCAGCAGTGAGGATCGGCTGGGGAGCACCGGGGAGCTGTTTTTT. Translated, it gives CASSEDRLGSTGELFF.

The CDR3 reads CASSNTGGYGYTF. The CDR3 nucleotides read TGTGCCAGCAGTAACACAGGGGGTTATGGCTACACCTTC. The chain couples TRBV27 to TRBJ1-2; 8 bases fit TRBD1. The CDR3 extends over 13 amino acids. Losses at the gene ends were 5 bases for V and 5 bases for J; bases not matched to a gene: 4. The germline CDR1 and CDR2 sequences are MNHEY and SMNVEV (reference sequence).